One and the same sample provided the 20 T cell receptor beta chains below, sequenced in a study of T-cell memory formation after mild COVID-19. Each CDR3 protein is one row after TCRdb ran MiXCR on the 5' RACE reads. The table lists 540,000 or so distinct CDR3 sequences, 20% of them singletons. Sequenced input: PBMCs or a T cell subset sorted from them (not recorded which). The receptors originated from an adult woman who had mild COVID-19 (a few samples of this study predate the infection). Cell type and time point are not known.

The chain carries TRBV7-9 and TRBJ1-2, with 10 bases aligning to TRBD1. Germline-derived CDR1 and CDR2 are SEHNR and FQNEAQ (reference sequence). The CDR3 is 16 residues long. Trimming took 4 bases from V and 6 from J; bases not matched to a gene: 11. This CDR3 reads CASSSQSGQGLNGYTF. CDR3 in DNA: TGTGCCAGCAGCTCGCAATCGGGACAGGGGTTAAATGGCTACACCTTC.

The CDR3 region is CASSPGTSGPERRTDTQYF. The CDR3 DNA sequence: TGTGCCAGCAGCCCAGGGACTAGCGGGCCCGAAAGGCGCACAGATACGCAGTATTTT. This chain links TRBV6-5 with TRBJ2-3; 12 nucleotides align to TRBD2. Per germline, CDR1 MNHEY and CDR2 SVGAGI. The CDR3 covers 19 residues. With V trimmed by 6 bases and J by 1 base, 14 bases remained unmatched.

The sample holds many counts of this clonotype. V is TRBV10-3 and J is TRBJ2-5, with D hard to call. V dropped 0 bases and J dropped 5 bases, with 10 bases sitting between them. This CDR3 is built from 14 residues. Per the germline V gene, CDR1 is ENHRY and CDR2 is SYGVKD. For the CDR3, the DNA is TGTGCCATCAGTGAGTCAGTTCTAGACGAGACCCAGTACTTC. This translates into CAISESVLDETQYF.

The chain carries TRBV7-8 and TRBJ1-1, with D possibly being TRBD1 (6 bases). The V end was cut by 2 bases, the J end by 8 bases, with 21 bases between. The CDR3 runs to 16 residues. CDR1 and CDR2 from the germline V gene are SGHVS and FQNEAQ. The CDR3 sequence is CASSLTGQLKVLEAFF. CDR3 nucleotide sequence: TGTGCCAGCAGCTTAACCGGACAGTTAAAGGTACTCGAAGCTTTCTTT.

The J gene is TRBJ2-1, the V gene TRBV5-1; maybe TRBD1 (6 bases). Germline V gene lookup returns CDR1 SGHRS and CDR2 YFSETQ. The CDR3 totals 15 residues. Trimming took off 3 bases at V and 1 base at J, with 11 bases between the two ends. CDR3 protein: CASSSNRASYNEQFF. CDR3 coding DNA: TGCGCCAGCAGCTCAAACAGGGCTTCCTACAATGAGCAGTTCTTC.

The chain employs TRBV7-8 and TRBJ2-5; D is undetermined. The germline V gene encodes CDR1 SGHVS and CDR2 FQNEAQ. The CDR3 consists of 14 residues. V was cut by 1 base and J by 4 bases, with 10 bases left in between. The chain's CDR3 is CASSLDTGVETQYF. Here the CDR3 DNA reads TGTGCCAGCAGCTTAGATACTGGGGTAGAGACCCAGTACTTC.

This clonotype was detected only a few times. The chain employs TRBV24-1 and TRBJ2-5, with D unclear. The CDR3 sequence is 14 residues long. V lost 3 bases, J lost 2 bases, and 9 bases lay in between. Germline V gives CDR1 KGHDR, CDR2 SFDVKD. CDR3: CATSDTIPQETQYF. CDR3 bases: TGTGCCACCAGTGATACCATCCCTCAAGAGACCCAGTACTTC.

This clonotype has just a few counts. The chain combines TRBV7-2 with TRBJ2-1; possible D gene TRBD2, 6 bases. Trimming stripped 3 bases from V and 6 bases from J, with 12 bases between. The CDR3 covers 14 residues. Germline assignment: CDR1 SGHTA and CDR2 FQGNSA. CDR3 region: CASSFGGTGNEQFF. CDR3 DNA sequence: TGTGCCAGCAGCTTTGGAGGGACCGGCAATGAGCAGTTCTTC.

This chain links TRBV27 with TRBJ1-1; D ambiguous. CDR3 length: 16 amino acids. Germline assignment: CDR1 MNHEY and CDR2 SMNVEV (reference sequence). Trimming removed 5 bases at V and 0 bases at J, with 16 bases between. CDR3 loop: CASSPTGEGMNTEAFF. DNA for the CDR3: TGTGCCAGCAGTCCGACCGGAGAGGGCATGAACACTGAAGCTTTCTTT.

This clonotype came up a few times. The chain recombines TRBV6-2 or TRBV6-3 with TRBJ2-5; 9 bases are shared with TRBD2. This CDR3 region has 18 residues. V shed 2 bases, J shed 1 base, and the junction held 11 bases outside the gene matches. Germline V gives CDR1 MNHEY, CDR2 SVGEGT. The CDR3 reads CASSYRIAGEDFQETQYF. The CDR3 DNA follows: TGTGCCAGCAGTTACCGGATAGCGGGAGAAGATTTCCAAGAGACCCAGTACTTC.

This clonotype was seen only a few times. The V and J genes are TRBV7-2 and TRBJ2-1; D uncertain. Germline CDR1 is SGHTA and CDR2 is FQGNSA. The ends were cut back, 2 bases at V and 6 bases at J, with 11 bases in the middle. The CDR3 is 14 amino acids. CDR3: CASSLIKEGNEQFF. The CDR3 DNA is TGTGCCAGCAGCTTAATTAAAGAAGGCAATGAGCAGTTCTTC. Combining the CDR3 with reference TRBV7-2 and TRBJ2-1 gives the whole variable domain GAGVSQSPSNKVTEKGKDVELRCDPISGHTALYWYRQSLGQGLEFLIYFQGNSAPDKSGLPSDRFSAERTGGSVSTLTIQRTQQEDSAVYLCASSLIKEGNEQFFGPGTRLTVL.

The chain carries TRBV7-9 and TRBJ2-5, with TRBD2 matching 7 bases. Germline V lookup: CDR1 SEHNR, CDR2 FQNEAQ (reference sequence). The trim removed 5 bases at V and 5 bases at J, leaving 14 bases unmatched. The CDR3 loop spans 16 amino acids. CDR3 in amino acids: CASSPRSSGTGETQYF. Here the CDR3 DNA reads TGTGCCAGCAGCCCCAGATCTAGCGGTACGGGGGAGACCCAGTACTTC.

The chain employs TRBV20-1 and TRBJ2-3, with D perhaps TRBD2 (5 bases). This CDR3 contains 14 residues. Germline lookup yields CDR1 DFQATT and CDR2 SNEGSKA (reference sequence). V dropped 4 bases and J dropped 2 bases, with 13 bases sitting between them. The CDR3 sequence is CSAIGLPYTDTQYF. The DNA of the CDR3 is TGCAGTGCTATCGGACTTCCCTACACAGATACGCAGTATTTT.

The chain employs TRBV20-1 and TRBJ2-7; D is unresolved. Germline CDR1 is DFQATT and CDR2 is SNEGSKA (reference sequence). V was trimmed by 3 bases and J by 2 bases, leaving 14 bases between them. The CDR3 totals 14 residues. The CDR3 spells CSASDGDPAYEQYF. The CDR3, as DNA: TGCAGTGCTAGTGATGGGGATCCCGCCTACGAGCAGTACTTC.

The chain couples TRBV20-1 to TRBJ2-1; perhaps TRBD2 as D (5 bases). V shed 2 bases and J shed 5 bases, with 10 bases lying between them. CDR1 and CDR2 from the germline V gene are DFQATT and SNEGSKA (reference sequence). This CDR3 contains 13 residues. CDR3 bases: TGCAGTGCTAGACAACTAGTAAACAATGAGCAGTTCTTC. Protein product: CSARQLVNNEQFF.

This clonotype was observed a few times. The chain combines TRBV7-2 with TRBJ2-2, with D possibly being TRBD1 or TRBD2 (5 bases each). The CDR3 contains 15 residues. CDR1 is SGHTA, CDR2 FQGNSA, per germline. V was cut by 3 bases and J by 6 bases, with 14 bases left in between. The CDR3 coding sequence is TGTGCCAGCAGCTTGACCACATGGGACGCCGGGGAGCTGTTTTTT. The encoded protein is CASSLTTWDAGELFF.

In this sample, this clonotype turned up many times. The chain employs TRBV4-2 and TRBJ2-7; D might be TRBD2 (6 bases). V was cut by 1 base and J by 7 bases, with 17 bases left in between. Germline values: CDR1 LGHNA, CDR2 YNFKEQ. The CDR3 consists of 15 residues. Here the CDR3 reads CASSQAAGLTTEQYF. Here the CDR3 DNA reads TGTGCCAGCAGCCAAGCAGCGGGTCTTACTACTGAGCAGTACTTC.

This sequence joins TRBV3-1 and TRBJ2-3; 9 bases map to TRBD1. Germline-derived CDR1 and CDR2 are LGHDT and YNNKEL (reference sequence). The CDR3 has 17 residues. V lost 1 base, J lost 4 bases, and 9 bases stayed unmatched. CDR3 in amino acids: CASSQVLAGQGPDTQYF. CDR3 nucleotide sequence: TGTGCCAGCAGCCAAGTCCTGGCGGGACAGGGCCCAGATACGCAGTATTTT.

Points on this clonotype: An end of the junction does not agree with germline; a read error may underlie this. The rearrangement uses TRBV3-1 and TRBJ1-4; TRBD1 might be the D (5 bases). Germline values: CDR1 LGHDT, CDR2 YNNKEL (reference sequence). There are 11 residues in the CDR3. The CDR3 reads CASSLQGPIIF. The CDR3 DNA follows: TGTGCCAGCAGCCTTCAGGGTCCGATAATTTTT.

The genes are TRBV9 and TRBJ1-5, with D possibly being TRBD1 (5 bases). The ends were cut back, 3 bases at V and 2 bases at J, with 9 bases in the middle. The CDR3 has 14 residues. Germline V gives CDR1 SGDLS, CDR2 YYNGEE. The CDR3 region is CASSAQGGNQPQHF. DNA for the CDR3: TGTGCCAGCAGCGCCCAGGGAGGCAATCAGCCCCAGCATTTT. The entire variable domain, with the rest obtained from reference TRBV9 and TRBJ1-5, is as follows: DSGVTQTPKHLITATGQRVTLRCSPRSGDLSVYWYQQSLDQGLQFLIQYYNGEERAKGNILERFSAQQFPDLHSELNLSSLELGDSALYFCASSAQGGNQPQHFGDGTRLSIL.